This entry features one TCR beta chain sequence. Its antigen is unidentified. The data belong to a study of Graves' ophthalmopathy and Graves' hyperthyroidism. Regarding the study as a whole: Sensitivity reached over 85% and specificity roughly 82% for a 13-signature model separating ophthalmopathy from stable hyperthyroidism. Ophthalmopathy progression cases were predicted by the model with roughly 71% sensitivity and 72.22% specificity. Most thyroid-expanded clonotypes exceeding 0.001 frequency were also found in blood.

Orbital computed tomography and thyroid ultrasound, along with TRAb, serum thyroxine and clinical symptoms, underpinned diagnosis. The V gene lost 0 bases and the J gene lost 5 bases, with 13 bases spanning the gap. The CDR3 has 14 residues. Germline V gene sequence: CDR1 DFQATT, CDR2 SNEGSKA (reference sequence). The authors amplified TCR beta CDR3 regions from RNA transcripts. RT-PCR with HTBI primers came first, then second-round multiplex PCR. One entry per CDR3 protein results from TCRdb running MiXCR on the multiplex PCR reads. The sample shows approximately 50,000 distinct CDR3 sequences, about 50% of them seen only once.

The sample consisted of peripheral blood. V and J are TRBV20-1 and TRBJ1-1; no clear D gene. The sequence derives from an adult man with Graves' ophthalmopathy. The CDR3 coding sequence is TGCAGTGCTAGAGAAGCGCAGGTCGTTACTGAAGCTTTCTTT. The encoded protein is CSAREAQVVTEAFF.